The next 3 T cell receptor beta chains were all read from a single sample in a study of OX40 agonist ivuxolimab in advanced cancers. Data came from immunoSEQ multiplex PCR; TCRdb stores just in-frame clones and leaves some out. Here the sample spans around 64,000 clones, around 90% being singletons. Specimen: CD4+ or CD8+ T cells sorted from blood, collected in a trial of the OX40 agonist ivuxolimab. The receptors were gathered from an adult with an advanced solid tumor such as melanoma, head and neck, liver or kidney cancer.

This clone was found once. This sequence joins TRBV27 and TRBJ2-7; weak D call: TRBD1 (7 bases). Trimming removed 5 bases from V and 2 bases from J, with 22 bases in between. This CDR3 comprises 17 residues. CDR1 MNHEY and CDR2 SMNVEV come from the germline V gene (reference sequence). The CDR3 loop is CASSIRAGQGGAYEQYF. As DNA, the CDR3 is TGTGCCAGCAGTATCCGCGCGGGGCAGGGGGGCGCCTACGAGCAGTACTTC.

This rearrangement joins TRBV16 to TRBJ1-3; the D is unclear. The CDR3 runs to 16 residues. The germline gives CDR1 KGHSY, CDR2 FQNENV. V shed 1 base and J shed 0 bases, with 10 bases lying between them. This chain's CDR3 is CASSQLSAGSGNTIYF. The CDR3 DNA sequence: TGTGCCAGCAGCCAATTGTCGGCGGGCTCTGGAAACACCATATATTTT.

This chain uses TRBV4-3 with TRBJ2-5, with D maybe TRBD1 (6 bases). This CDR3 has 15 residues. Trimming took off 0 bases at V and 5 bases at J, with 13 bases between the two ends. CDR1 LGHNA and CDR2 YSLEER come from the germline V gene. The CDR3 DNA sequence: TGCGCCAGCAGCCAAGACCGGACAGTGTTGGAGACCCAGTACTTC. Residues: CASSQDRTVLETQYF.